Following are 8 T cell receptor beta chains from one sample sequenced in a study of a mutant IDH1 vaccine in newly diagnosed glioma. What these receptors recognize is not known. Repertoires were generated with immunoSEQ multiplex PCR, while TCRdb's copy carries only in-frame clones and drops some. The sample includes tens of thousands of clones, about 74% of them seen just once. The time point here: week 35, safety follow-up. Doses consisted of 300 ug of mutant IDH1 20-mer peptide each, paired with topical imiquimod. Sample: PBMCs, taken from a glioma patient whose treatment included an IDH1 peptide vaccine. The receptors derive from a man in his fifties with glioma.

A remark on this clone: At one end, the junction sequence differs from germline, possibly due to a read error. This rearrangement joins TRBV28 to TRBJ1-1; D possibly corresponds to TRBD1 (5 bases). CDR1 MDHEN and CDR2 SYDVKM come from the germline V gene. This CDR3 is 13 amino acids long. Here the CDR3 reads CASSSPQDTEAFF. CDR3 nucleotides: TGTGCCAGCAGTTCACCCCAGGACACCGAAGCTTTCTTT.

The J gene is TRBJ2-1, the V gene TRBV6-5; D call uncertain. Per germline, CDR1 MNHEY and CDR2 SVGAGI. V gave up 0 bases and J gave up 7 bases, with 13 bases separating them. The CDR3 is 15 amino acids. CDR3: CASSYSWQESNEQFF. CDR3 sequence (DNA): TGTGCCAGCAGTTACTCTTGGCAGGAGAGTAATGAGCAGTTCTTC.

A single count supports this clone. The chain combines TRBV29-1 with TRBJ2-1, with 11 bases that match TRBD2. The V gene end was trimmed by 5 bases and the J gene end by 5 bases; junction bases not matched to a gene: 5. Germline V gene lookup returns CDR1 SQVTM and CDR2 ANQGSEA. The CDR3 consists of 14 residues. The CDR3 sequence is CSVPGLAVNNEQFF. CDR3 DNA sequence: TGCAGCGTTCCGGGACTAGCGGTTAACAATGAGCAGTTCTTC.

V is TRBV30 and J is TRBJ1-5; D is unclear. Trimming removed 0 bases at V and 6 bases at J, with 9 bases between. The CDR3 contains 13 residues. CDR1 is GTSNPN, CDR2 SVGIG, per germline (reference sequence). CDR3 protein: CAWSVSAAQPQHF. In DNA form, the CDR3 reads TGTGCCTGGAGTGTCTCAGCCGCTCAGCCCCAGCATTTT.

There are a few counts of this clone. The chain uses TRBV19 and TRBJ1-5; the D gene is possibly TRBD1 (6 bases). This CDR3 has 18 residues. Between the trimmed V and J ends, which lost 0 bases and 0 bases, there was a span of 15 bases. Germline CDR1 and CDR2: LNHDA and SQIVND (reference sequence). CDR3 nucleotides: TGTGCCAGTAGTATAGAAGGGTTACAGGGATATAGCAATCAGCCCCAGCATTTT. This gives the protein CASSIEGLQGYSNQPQHF. The variable domain in full, with the rest retrieved from reference TRBV19 and TRBJ1-5, is DGGITQSPKYLFRKEGQNVTLSCEQNLNHDAMYWYRQDPGQGLRLIYYSQIVNDFQKGDIAEGYSVSREKKESFPLTVTSAQKNPTAFYLCASSIEGLQGYSNQPQHFGDGTRLSIL.

This sequence joins TRBV2 and TRBJ1-5; D not resolved. The CDR3 has 13 residues. Per the germline V gene, CDR1 is SNHLY and CDR2 is FYNNEI. Trimming took 8 bases from V and 5 from J, leaving 13 bases between them. The CDR3 DNA sequence: TGTGCCAGCGAAGAGGGAGGAGATCAGCCCCAGCATTTT. Protein sequence: CASEEGGDQPQHF.

This clone has only a few counts. This chain uses TRBV30 with TRBJ1-3; D gene uncertain. With 0 bases removed from V and 7 bases from J, the gap between germline ends came to 7 bases. CDR1 is GTSNPN, CDR2 SVGIG, per germline (reference sequence). The CDR3 spans 12 residues. The CDR3 bases are TGTGCCTGGAGTGTAGTGCGCAACACCATATATTTT. This codes for CAWSVVRNTIYF.

This chain joins TRBV5-1 and TRBJ2-3; 9 bases match TRBD1. The CDR3 is 14 amino acids. V lost 4 bases, J lost 6 bases, and 6 bases stayed unmatched. Germline-derived CDR1 and CDR2 are SGHRS and YFSETQ. CDR3 nucleotide sequence: TGCGCCAGCAGCCCGGGACAGGGATCGGATACGCAGTATTTT. Its translation is CASSPGQGSDTQYF.